This T cell receptor beta chain was recovered during a study of beta chain features in type 1 diabetes. The wider study: In age, gender and cell yields, patients were similar to healthy donors. Study-wide results and caveats: A potential PCR bias toward shorter templates would be equal in patient and control samples. Type 1 diabetes patients had TCRB CDR3s that were shorter (moderately but significantly so) in all four CD4+ subsets.

Notes on this clone: Its antigen is currently unknown.

Reverse transcription of all isolated RNA meant that expressed TCRB transcripts were sequenced. Libraries were prepared by immunoSEQ multiplex PCR; TCRdb keeps only in-frame clonotypes and omits some of them. This repertoire shows 200,000 to 250,000 clones, 12% to 15% found once; its top ten account for about 0.024%. The TCR originated in a woman aged 40 to 49 in good health. What was sequenced was naive CD4+ T cells from blood.

The CDR3 coding sequence is TGTGCCAGCAGCTTGGTTGGACAGCCATCTTACGAGCAGTACTTC. Its protein is CASSLVGQPSYEQYF. This chain links TRBV5-4 with TRBJ2-7; D might be TRBD1 (6 bases). V was pared by 0 bases and J by 4 bases, with 14 bases between. CDR1 and CDR2 (germline): SGHNT, YYREEE (reference sequence). This CDR3 spans 15 amino acids. The variable domain in full, with the rest retrieved from reference TRBV5-4 and TRBJ2-7, is ETGVTQSPTHLIKTRGQQVTLRCSSQSGHNTVSWYQQALGQGPQFIFQYYREEENGRGNFPPRFSGLQFPNYSSELNVNALELDDSALYLCASSLVGQPSYEQYFGPGTRLTVT.